A selection of T cell receptor beta chains follows, all from one sample in a study of identical twins. TCRdb ran MiXCR on the 5' RACE reads and lists one entry per CDR3 protein. The sample shows approximately 350,000 distinct CDR3 sequences, 12% of them seen only once. The same specimen was also included in a second study, on yellow fever vaccine responses in identical twins.

The sequenced sample consisted of CD8+ T cells sorted from blood. These receptors originate from a woman between 18 and 29 years old in good health. The CDR3 runs from the conserved cysteine through the conserved F or W. The D gene is left open where the match is weak. Size is omitted from some rows. Given values are once, few, many or a class for expanded clones.

>TRBJ2-1|TRBV6-5|many|.
CASSLAAANEQFF
TGTGCCAGCAGTTTAGCGGCTGCCAATGAGCAGTTCTTC
>TRBJ2-3|TRBV28|few|TRBD1
CASSFFGQGITDTQYF
TGTGCCAGCAGTTTTTTTGGACAGGGGATCACAGATACGCAGTATTTT
>TRBJ2-2|TRBV29-1|.|TRBD2
CSVPGAGADTGELFF
TGCAGCGTCCCTGGGGCGGGAGCGGACACCGGGGAGCTGTTTTTT
>TRBJ2-1|TRBV20-1|.|TRBD2
CSARLSGSSGTYYNEQFF
TGCAGTGCTAGACTCAGCGGCAGTAGCGGGACATACTACAATGAGCAGTTCTTC
>TRBJ1-2|TRBV28|many|.
CASSFSGLTQGWDGYTF
TGTGCCAGCAGTTTCTCTGGCCTTACACAGGGATGGGATGGCTACACCTTC
>TRBJ2-7|TRBV7-9|.|TRBD1
CASSLQTGGILYEQYF
TGTGCCAGCAGCTTACAGACAGGGGGCATCCTCTACGAGCAGTACTTC
>TRBJ1-5|TRBV11-2|many|.
CASSLDMIGNQPQHF
TGTGCCAGCAGCTTAGACATGATCGGCAATCAGCCCCAGCATTTT
>TRBJ2-7|TRBV12-3/TRBV12-4|few|.
CASSSRDSTYEQYF
TGTGCCAGCAGTTCCCGGGACTCCACCTACGAGCAGTACTTC
>TRBJ1-2|TRBV4-1|few|.
CASSQGNGDYGYTF
TGCGCCAGCAGCCAAGGTAACGGCGATTATGGCTACACCTTC
>TRBJ2-2|TRBV5-6|few|.
CASSFQPGELFF
TGTGCCAGCAGCTTCCAGCCCGGGGAGCTGTTTTTT
>TRBJ1-5|TRBV12-3/TRBV12-4|few|.
CASSLLWGGADQPQHF
TGTGCCAGCAGTTTATTGTGGGGGGGGGCTGATCAGCCCCAGCATTTT
>TRBJ2-1|TRBV4-1|many|TRBD1
CASSQESGTGVNNEQFF
TGCGCCAGCAGCCAAGAGTCGGGGACAGGGGTCAACAATGAGCAGTTCTTC
>TRBJ1-1|TRBV9|few|.
CASSVDGDPEAFF
TGTGCCAGCAGCGTAGATGGGGACCCTGAAGCTTTCTTT
>TRBJ2-1|TRBV10-3|few|.
CAIRNQEGFDHNEQFF
TGTGCCATCAGAAATCAGGAAGGCTTTGACCACAATGAGCAGTTCTTC
>TRBJ1-1|TRBV6-1|.|.
CASTPDGGPTEAFF
TGTGCCAGCACCCCCGACGGGGGGCCCACTGAAGCTTTCTTT
>TRBJ2-7|TRBV9|few|TRBD2
CASSVGGGDYEQYF
TGTGCCAGCAGCGTAGGGGGGGGAGACTACGAGCAGTACTTC
>TRBJ1-2|TRBV20-1|many|.
CSAGKGPRDYGYTF
TGCAGTGCGGGCAAGGGGCCCAGGGACTATGGCTACACCTTC
>TRBJ2-2|TRBV11-3|.|.
CASSPYRAGELFF
TGTGCCAGCAGCCCATACAGGGCCGGGGAGCTGTTTTTT
>TRBJ2-1|TRBV11-1|few|.
CASSPRRTGPSPGWDEQFF
TGTGCCAGCAGCCCCAGGCGTACAGGTCCCTCCCCAGGCTGGGATGAGCAGTTCTTC
>TRBJ2-6|TRBV4-1|few|TRBD1
CASSQDPGTGYVGGANVLTF
TGCGCCAGCAGCCAAGACCCCGGGACAGGGTATGTGGGAGGGGCCAACGTCCTGACTTTC
>TRBJ2-6|TRBV10-1|few|.
CASSEYGANVLTF
TGCGCCAGCAGTGAGTATGGGGCCAACGTCCTGACTTTC
>TRBJ2-1|TRBV9|many|TRBD1
CASSGHAPGQAVSYNEQFF
TGTGCCAGCAGCGGTCATGCCCCGGGACAGGCCGTCTCCTACAATGAGCAGTTCTTC
>TRBJ2-1|TRBV7-8|many|TRBD2
CASSPLAGVVNEQFF
TGTGCCAGCAGCCCGCTAGCGGGAGTCGTAAATGAGCAGTTCTTC
>TRBJ2-3|TRBV7-9|.|TRBD2
CASSQGDYLRLDTQYF
TGTGCCAGCAGCCAAGGGGACTATCTACGTTTGGATACGCAGTATTTT
>TRBJ2-1|TRBV4-1|few|.
CASSQDPPEGGGNEQFF
TGCGCCAGCAGCCAAGATCCACCCGAAGGGGGGGGCAATGAGCAGTTCTTC
>TRBJ2-5|TRBV7-8|few|TRBD2
CASSLAGTNLPLETQYF
TGTGCCAGCAGCTTGGCCGGGACTAATCTGCCTTTGGAGACCCAGTACTTC
>TRBJ2-3|TRBV12-3/TRBV12-4|few|.
CASCGGSTDTQYF
TGTGCCAGCTGTGGGGGAAGCACAGATACGCAGTATTTT
>TRBJ2-7|TRBV9|.|TRBD2
CASSALAGGQYYEQYF
TGTGCCAGCAGCGCTCTAGCGGGAGGCCAGTACTACGAGCAGTACTTC